The 5 T cell receptor beta chains below were found in one sample sequenced in a study of shared clonotypes between healthy human individuals. CD45RO-negative, CCR7-selected cells formed the naive CD8 fraction, which excluded terminally differentiated effector memory CD45RA+ cells. TCRdb keeps only in-frame clones here, not all; method: immunoSEQ multiplex PCR. The sample contains roughly 650,000 clones, approximately 96% of which appear only once. The sequenced material came from naive CD8+ T cells sorted from blood. These receptors were collected from a woman aged 25 to 39 in good health.

The genes are TRBV13 and TRBJ1-3; the match to TRBD1 covers 9 bases. The V and J ends lost 5 bases and 8 bases, in that order; junction bases with no gene match: 13. Germline V CDR1 and CDR2: PRHDT, FYEKMQ (reference sequence). This CDR3 has 16 amino acids. The CDR3 region has the DNA TGTGCCAGCAGCACCGGGACAGGGAGAGTAGGGGACACCATATATTTT. Encoded protein: CASSTGTGRVGDTIYF.

The CDR3 spells CASSLRGGHPRLYEQYF. CDR3 coding DNA: TGTGCCAGCAGTTTACGAGGCGGGCATCCGAGGCTCTACGAGCAGTACTTC. The rearrangement joins TRBV27 to TRBJ2-7; a possible D gene is TRBD2 (5 bases). The CDR3 contains 17 residues. Germline V gene data show CDR1 as MNHEY and CDR2 as SMNVEV (reference sequence). V was shortened by 2 bases and J by 3 bases, with 20 bases between the two germline ends.

The rearrangement joins TRBV10-3 to TRBJ1-2; D gene ambiguous. The CDR3 is 17 amino acids. The V gene lost 6 bases and the J gene lost 1 base, with 21 bases spanning the gap. Germline V CDR1 and CDR2: ENHRY, SYGVKD. The CDR3, as DNA: TGTGCCATCAGGAGCCGCGCGGGCGGGTCAGATAACTATGGCTACACCTTC. Translation gives CAIRSRAGGSDNYGYTF.

Worth noting for this clone: One end of the junction varies from germline; a read error may be responsible. The chain employs TRBV19 and TRBJ2-4; the D gene is possibly TRBD1 (6 bases). This CDR3 has 12 amino acids. The germline V gene has CDR1 LNHDA and CDR2 SQIVND (reference sequence). CDR3 in amino acids: CASSMTGPPSVF. DNA of the CDR3: TGTGCCAGTAGTATGACAGGCCCCCCGTCGGTCTTC.

The J gene is TRBJ1-2, the V gene TRBV11-2; weak D call: TRBD1 (6 bases). Germline CDR1 SGHAT, CDR2 FQNNGV. V lost 5 bases and J 8 bases, leaving 18 bases between the germline ends. This CDR3 is built from 14 residues. In DNA, the CDR3 is TGTGCCAGCAGCCCCGAGGGGGTAGGGCGAGGCTACACCTTC. It yields the protein CASSPEGVGRGYTF. The full variable domain, its missing parts supplied by reference TRBV11-2 and TRBJ1-2, is EAGVAQSPRYKIIEKRQSVAFWCNPISGHATLYWYQQILGQGPKLLIQFQNNGVVDDSQLPKDRFSAERLKGVDSTLKIQPAKLEDSAVYLCASSPEGVGRGYTFGSGTRLTVV.